This T cell receptor beta chain was sequenced for a study of T cells in Graves' hyperthyroidism and ophthalmopathy (dated by TCRdb to about 2019). Context from the whole study: Peripheral blood samples were taken at the time of initial diagnosis, prior to any treatment. TCR V-J signatures able to tell the groups apart were searched for in a discovery cohort of 95 or so patients, of whom over 40 had Graves' ophthalmopathy and around 56 had stable Graves' hyperthyroidism. Prospective prediction of ophthalmopathy was tested in an independent validation cohort of under 20 hyperthyroidism patients and some 17 patients who later progressed to ophthalmopathy. The 90 or so discovery patients were randomly split 7:3 into training and test sets. The study also compared thyroid tissue and blood T-cell repertoires from 5 to 7 Graves' hyperthyroidism patients. Once sampling was done, hyperthyroidism patients were given methimazole at a starting dose of 30 mg daily, whereas ophthalmopathy patients were given high-dose intravenous methylprednisolone. According to the paper, TCR Vbeta CDR3 sequencing was carried out on some 140 peripheral blood samples, which came from more than 40 ophthalmopathy, under 80 hyperthyroidism and roughly 17 progressor patients. The study at large found these results: In validation, the model predicted progression to ophthalmopathy with around 71% sensitivity and about 73% specificity, a median of 6.5 months before onset. No statistical method was used to set the sample size in advance, and investigators knew the group allocation. Most expanded thyroid clonotypes (frequency above 0.001) were also detected in blood, suggesting blood repertoires may reflect thyroid immune responses. Ophthalmopathy was separated from stable hyperthyroidism by a 13 V-J signature model, with approximately 90% sensitivity and about 84% specificity obtained in cross-validation and 80%/75% obtained in testing.

The TCR beta CDR3 regions were amplified from the RNA transcripts. The TCR CDR3 was subjected to a first round of RT-PCR using the HTBI primer set and the Qiagen OneStep RT-PCR kit. The libraries were constructed in a second round of multiplex PCR and then size-selected and purified. The libraries were sequenced on an Illumina HiSeq2000 using paired-end 100 bp reads. The study's processing was this. SOAPnuke was used to process the raw data, throwing out any read that contained adapters or uncalled bases, had a mean Phred below 15, or lacked an exact constant-primer or identifier match. COPE v1.2.5 was used to merge high-quality paired reads, and clonotypes were defined as unique nucleotide sequences. Clonotypes were aligned to IMGT TRBV, TRBD and TRBJ reference segments using MiTCR v1.1. The analysis included only V-J combinations with a frequency above 0.0001, which together covered around 99% of the repertoires. A TCS score was defined as the ratio between F50 (clonal expansion) and ExV (chaos), using BLOSUM62-based TCRdist between CDR3 peptides within each V-J. Welch's t-statistics and random forest reduced roughly 540 V-J features to about 13, which were used in a naive Bayes classifier (R e1071). The raw public data were reprocessed by TCRdb itself: fastp quality trimming at Q25, MiXCR clonotype calling, in-frame beta chains only. Each CDR3 protein gets just one entry, which takes the most common genes and DNA from the rows behind it. TCRdb's processing, not the authors' own work, is the source of the V and J calls. In this sample the table shows about half a million distinct CDR3 sequences, nearly 20% of which occur a single time. The biggest ten clones account for 47% of the sample.

CDR1 is given as GTSNPN and CDR2 as SVGIG, both from the germline V gene (reference sequence). The junction shows trimming of 0 bases on V and 10 bases on J, plus 13 bases between the germline ends. Its CDR3 holds 13 amino acids, cysteine through phenylalanine. Only CDR3 DNA remains: 39 bases, in frame from the first base. In the ophthalmopathy patients, disease was moderately to severely active, with a Clinical Activity Score of 3 or more, a NOSPECS grade of 4 or more, and a duration of less than 3 months. Exclusion was applied to patients with uncontrolled infections, other autoimmune diseases, pregnancy or lactation. Diagnoses were based on clinical symptoms, serum thyroxine and TRAb, thyroid ultrasound and orbital computed tomography. PBMCs were isolated from about 9.1 ml of fresh peripheral blood by Ficoll-Paque density gradient centrifugation. Total RNA was extracted using Trizol reagent, and RNA quality was assessed on an Agilent 2100 Bioanalyzer.

As concerns this clonotype: The antigen it recognizes is unknown. Per-nucleotide qualities are absent, and no much larger clonotype sits a single base away.

The source material was blood. Here the chain combines TRBV30 and TRBJ2-1; confidence is insufficient to name the D gene. The source of this sequence is a man in his forties or fifties with Graves' ophthalmopathy. The DNA reads as follows: TGTGCCTGGAGTGTTAGGGTAGACGTGGAGCAGTTCTTC. Translated, it gives CAWSVRVDVEQFF.